The text below deals with one TCR beta chain. The data are from a study of cytomegalovirus exposure and HLA in healthy donors. The V gene lost 2 bases and the J gene lost 7 bases, with 11 bases spanning the gap. The germline V gene has CDR1 MRHNA and CDR2 SNTAGT. The CDR3 contains 13 residues. 13 Jbeta primers and 60 Vbeta primers were used for the PCR. In the original processing: In a later analysis, of around 85 million unique beta chains, 9 million to 11 million appeared in at least two donors. The assay was immunoSEQ multiplex PCR, and TCRdb's table has in-frame clones only and misses some. D and trimming come from the DNA, and the V and J calls and clone size come from that table. The sample carries approximately 290,000 clones, about four fifths recorded once.

The rearrangement joins TRBV6-4 to TRBJ1-2; D ambiguous. This receptor was obtained from a girl aged 2 to 10 in good health and CMV-seronegative. Sequencing was done on a sample of PBMCs. This chain's CDR3 is CASSDAQAIGYTF. In DNA form, the CDR3 reads TGTGCCAGCAGTGACGCTCAAGCTATTGGCTACACCTTC.